This T cell receptor (beta chain) was sequenced during a study of siplizumab effects on memory and regulatory T cells. Trimming took 5 bases from V and 0 from J, leaving 11 bases between them. This CDR3 region has 15 residues. Germline V gene sequence: CDR1 SGHAT, CDR2 FQNNGV. Notes on this clone: Its antigen is undetermined.

Per sample, the assay covered around 10^5 TCR templates. Assay used: immunoSEQ multiplex PCR; TCRdb lists only in-frame clones, some missing. The repertoire has about 100,000 clones, about 90% of them found once; the top ten carry roughly 0.15%. Regarding the study as a whole: A minor fraction of alloreactive clones, and no more, mapped to unstimulated subsets. Siplizumab, the agent tested, significantly reduced alloreactive sequences traceable to unstimulated CD4+ memory cells. There was no confirmation of the suppressive function of proliferating Tregs from siplizumab cultures.

The origin of this receptor is a human donor in good health. Material for sequencing was CD4+ T cells sorted from blood. J is TRBJ1-5 and V is TRBV11-2; no clear D gene. The DNA of the CDR3 is TGTGCCAGCAGCCCGACGGGTCTTAGCAATCAGCCCCAGCATTTT. As protein: CASSPTGLSNQPQHF. Drawing the rest from reference TRBV11-2 and TRBJ1-5, the complete variable domain is EAGVAQSPRYKIIEKRQSVAFWCNPISGHATLYWYQQILGQGPKLLIQFQNNGVVDDSQLPKDRFSAERLKGVDSTLKIQPAKLEDSAVYLCASSPTGLSNQPQHFGDGTRLSIL.